A selection of T cell receptor beta chains follows, all from one sample in a study of blood T cell repertoires in COVID-19. TCRdb's table, derived via immunoSEQ multiplex PCR, lists solely in-frame clones and lacks some. The sample has approximately 240,000 clones, approximately 84% seen once; the top ten hold 2% to 2.5%. Sequencing was carried out using peripheral blood. The receptors here all came from a woman between 55 and 75 years old with acute or convalescent COVID-19. Both conserved end residues are part of each CDR3. D genes are given only for firm matches. Clone size appears in some rows only: once, few, many, or a class for an expanded clone.

CDR3aa	CDR3nt	j_gene	d_gene	v_gene	abundance
CAISDMQDNYGYTF	TGTGCCATCAGTGATATGCAGGATAACTATGGCTACACCTTC	TRBJ1-2	-	TRBV10-3	-
CASSQGAGVAGYTDTQYF	TGTGCCAGCAGCCAAGGGGCAGGGGTAGCGGGGTACACAGATACGCAGTATTTT	TRBJ2-3	TRBD2	TRBV4-2	-
CASSPFRGTDTQYF	TGTGCCAGCTCACCATTCAGGGGGACAGATACGCAGTATTTT	TRBJ2-3	TRBD1	TRBV18	-
CASSYQSYNSPLHF	TGCGCCAGCAGCTATCAATCCTATAATTCACCCCTCCACTTT	TRBJ1-6	-	TRBV5-1	-
CASSQDVAGELFF	TGTGCCAGCAGCCAAGATGTAGCCGGGGAGCTGTTTTTT	TRBJ2-2	-	TRBV14	-
CASSQLMGRTAFF	TGTGCCAGCAGCCAATTGATGGGCAGAACAGCTTTCTTT	TRBJ1-1	-	TRBV14	-
CASSYIGTSAHYEQYF	TGTGCCAGCAGTTACATCGGGACTAGCGCGCACTACGAGCAGTACTTC	TRBJ2-7	TRBD2	TRBV6-2/TRBV6-3	-
CASSIVRTGSASNMNTEAFF	TGTGCCAGTAGTATAGTCAGGACAGGGAGCGCTTCGAACATGAACACTGAAGCTTTCTTT	TRBJ1-1	TRBD1	TRBV19	once
CAISEGVWGYTF	TGTGCCATCAGTGAAGGGGTCTGGGGCTACACCTTC	TRBJ1-2	-	TRBV10-3	-
CASSLFRDRGQISTDTQYF	TGTGCCAGCAGCTTGTTCCGGGACAGGGGTCAAATCAGCACAGATACGCAGTATTTT	TRBJ2-3	TRBD1	TRBV13	-
CASRRADRLNTEAFF	TGTGCCAGCAGACGAGCTGACAGGTTAAACACTGAAGCTTTCTTT	TRBJ1-1	-	TRBV28	-
CVTKQGSYEQYF	TGTGTCACCAAACAGGGTTCCTACGAGCAGTACTTC	TRBJ2-7	-	TRBV6-5	-
CASSQGGGAYNEQFF	TGTGCCAGCAGCCAAGGGGGGGGCGCGTACAATGAGCAGTTCTTC	TRBJ2-1	-	TRBV3-1/TRBV3-2	-
CASSPQGYNSPLHF	TGTGCCAGCAGCCCGCAGGGGTACAATTCACCCCTCCACTTT	TRBJ1-6	-	TRBV27	-
CASSEVLAGEAFF	TGTGCCAGCAGTGAAGTCTTGGCAGGTGAAGCTTTCTTT	TRBJ1-1	-	TRBV6-1	-
CASSGLTGGKKRYTF	TGTGCCAGTAGTGGATTAACAGGGGGAAAGAAGCGCTACACCTTC	TRBJ1-2	TRBD1	TRBV19	-
CASSVGTSGGVRMETQYF	TGCGCCAGCAGCGTAGGGACTAGCGGGGGTGTGAGGATGGAGACCCAGTACTTC	TRBJ2-5	TRBD2	TRBV5-1	-
CASSQEGRPSGHYEQYF	TGCGCCAGCAGCCAAGAAGGGAGGCCTAGCGGCCACTACGAGCAGTACTTC	TRBJ2-7	TRBD2	TRBV4-1	-
CASSLTGLGNEQFF	TGCGCCAGCAGCTTGACGGGACTAGGCAATGAGCAGTTCTTC	TRBJ2-1	TRBD2	TRBV5-1	-
CASSQLGDRLYGYTF	TGTGCCAGCAGCCAGCTGGGGGACAGATTATATGGCTACACCTTC	TRBJ1-2	TRBD1	TRBV9	once
CSVAVTDTQYF	TGCAGCGTTGCCGTCACAGATACGCAGTATTTT	TRBJ2-3	-	TRBV29-1	-
CASSRSGTDSYGYTF	TGTGCCAGCTCGCGATCCGGGACAGACTCCTATGGCTACACCTTC	TRBJ1-2	TRBD1	TRBV18	few
CASSKDPEDIQYF	TGTGCCAGCAGCAAAGATCCGGAGGACATTCAGTACTTC	TRBJ2-4	-	TRBV21-1	-
CASSLRPHQGIYGYTF	TGTGCCAGCAGCCTCAGGCCCCATCAGGGCATCTATGGCTACACCTTC	TRBJ1-2	-	TRBV3-1/TRBV3-2	-
CASRDTLSLYEQYF	TGTGCCAGCAGAGACACCTTATCTCTCTACGAGCAGTACTTC	TRBJ2-7	-	TRBV2	-
CASSFSGSEAFF	TGTGCCAGCAGCTTTTCGGGGTCTGAAGCTTTCTTT	TRBJ1-1	-	TRBV5-6	-
CASSPPIYGYTF	TGTGCCAGCAGCCCCCCCATCTATGGCTACACCTTC	TRBJ1-2	-	TRBV7-9	-
CASSRTSGGATDTQYF	TGTGCCAGCAGCCGGACTAGCGGGGGGGCCACAGATACGCAGTATTTT	TRBJ2-3	TRBD2	TRBV4-2	-
CASGSTGDYEQYF	TGTGCCAGCGGATCGACAGGGGACTACGAGCAGTACTTC	TRBJ2-7	TRBD1	TRBV2	once
CASRGQMNTGELFF	TGTGCCAGCCGGGGACAGATGAACACCGGGGAGCTGTTTTTT	TRBJ2-2	TRBD1	TRBV25-1	-
CASSVKDRTNYNSNQPQHF	TGTGCCAGCAGCGTGAAGGACAGGACGAACTATAATAGCAATCAGCCCCAGCATTTT	TRBJ1-5	TRBD1	TRBV9	-
CSVDRDRGGLNEQFF	TGCAGCGTTGACCGGGACAGGGGAGGGTTGAATGAGCAGTTCTTC	TRBJ2-1	TRBD1	TRBV29-1	-
CASSSGGEGYTF	TGTGCCAGCAGTTCTGGGGGCGAGGGCTACACCTTC	TRBJ1-2	-	TRBV28	-
CASRSSSNQPQHF	TGTGCCAGCAGGTCCAGTAGCAATCAGCCCCAGCATTTT	TRBJ1-5	-	TRBV27	-
CASSLAGTPPTYEQYF	TGTGCCAGCAGCTTAGCCGGGACACCTCCTACCTACGAGCAGTACTTC	TRBJ2-7	-	TRBV7-2	once
CASSPPREVTGELFF	TGTGCCAGCTCACCACCCCGGGAGGTCACCGGGGAGCTGTTTTTT	TRBJ2-2	TRBD2	TRBV18	-
CASSRWSTSGNNEQFF	TGTGCCAGCAGCCGTTGGTCCACTAGCGGGAACAATGAGCAGTTCTTC	TRBJ2-1	TRBD2	TRBV7-9	-
CASSYGTGSFNSPLHF	TGTGCCAGCAGCTACGGGACAGGCTCCTTTAATTCACCCCTCCACTTT	TRBJ1-6	TRBD1	TRBV6-5	-